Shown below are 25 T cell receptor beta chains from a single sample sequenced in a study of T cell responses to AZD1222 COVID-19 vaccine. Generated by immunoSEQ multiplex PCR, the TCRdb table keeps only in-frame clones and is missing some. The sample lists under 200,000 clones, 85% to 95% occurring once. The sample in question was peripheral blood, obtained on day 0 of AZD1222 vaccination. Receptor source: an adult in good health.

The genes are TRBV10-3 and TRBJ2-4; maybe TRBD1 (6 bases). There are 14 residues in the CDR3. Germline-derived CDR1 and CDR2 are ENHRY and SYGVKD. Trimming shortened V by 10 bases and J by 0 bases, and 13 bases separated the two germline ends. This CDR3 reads CATRTEIAKNIQYF. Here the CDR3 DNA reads TGTGCCACACGGACAGAGATAGCCAAAAACATTCAGTACTTC.

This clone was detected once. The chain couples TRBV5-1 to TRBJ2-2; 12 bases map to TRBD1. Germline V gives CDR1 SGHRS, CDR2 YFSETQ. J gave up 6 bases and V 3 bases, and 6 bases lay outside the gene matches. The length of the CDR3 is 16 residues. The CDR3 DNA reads TGCGCCAGCAGCTGGGGACAGGGGGCAAAGGCCGGGGAGCTGTTTTTT. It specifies CASSWGQGAKAGELFF.

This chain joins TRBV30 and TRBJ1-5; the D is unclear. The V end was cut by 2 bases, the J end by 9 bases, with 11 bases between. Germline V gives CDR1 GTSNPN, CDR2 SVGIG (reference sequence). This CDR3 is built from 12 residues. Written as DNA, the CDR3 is TGTGCCTGGAGTCAAGGGCGGGGGCCCCAGCATTTT. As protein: CAWSQGRGPQHF.

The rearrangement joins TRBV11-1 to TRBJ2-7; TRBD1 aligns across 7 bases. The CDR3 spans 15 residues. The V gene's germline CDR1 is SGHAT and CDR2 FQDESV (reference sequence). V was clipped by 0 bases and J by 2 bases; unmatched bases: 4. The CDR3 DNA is TGTGCCAGCAGCTTAGCGGGGACAGCAACCTACGAGCAGTACTTC. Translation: CASSLAGTATYEQYF.

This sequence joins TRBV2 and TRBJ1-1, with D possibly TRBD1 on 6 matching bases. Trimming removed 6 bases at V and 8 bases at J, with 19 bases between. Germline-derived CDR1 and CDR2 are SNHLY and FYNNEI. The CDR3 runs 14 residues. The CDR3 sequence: CASRDRDKGPEAFF. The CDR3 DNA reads TGTGCCAGCAGGGACCGGGACAAGGGGCCCGAAGCTTTCTTT. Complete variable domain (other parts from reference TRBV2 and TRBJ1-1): EPEVTQTPSHQVTQMGQEVILRCVPISNHLYFYWYRQILGQKVEFLVSFYNNEISEKSEIFDDQFSVERPDGSNFTLKIRSTKLEDSAMYFCASRDRDKGPEAFFGQGTRLTVV.

CDR3 protein: CAWSRGGGGFRRWSYNEQFF. CDR3 bases: TGTGCCTGGAGTAGAGGGGGTGGAGGGTTCCGACGCTGGTCCTACAATGAGCAGTTCTTC. The V call is TRBV30, the J call TRBJ2-1; D is possibly TRBD1 or TRBD2 (6 bases each). The V gene lost 2 bases and the J gene lost 1 base, with 27 bases spanning the gap. CDR3 size: 20 residues. The germline gives CDR1 GTSNPN, CDR2 SVGIG (reference sequence).

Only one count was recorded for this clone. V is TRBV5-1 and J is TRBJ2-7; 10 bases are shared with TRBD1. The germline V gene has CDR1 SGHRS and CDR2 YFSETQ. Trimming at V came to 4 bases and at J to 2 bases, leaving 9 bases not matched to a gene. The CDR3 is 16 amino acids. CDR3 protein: CASSHRQGAIPYEQYF. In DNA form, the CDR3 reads TGCGCCAGCAGCCATAGACAGGGGGCGATCCCCTACGAGCAGTACTTC.

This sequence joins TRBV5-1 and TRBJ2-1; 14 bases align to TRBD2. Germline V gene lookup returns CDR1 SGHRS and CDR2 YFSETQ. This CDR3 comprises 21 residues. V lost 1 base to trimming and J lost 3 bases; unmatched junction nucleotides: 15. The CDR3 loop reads CASSLRGEGTSGRSYYNEQFF. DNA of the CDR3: TGCGCCAGCAGCTTGAGGGGGGAAGGGACTAGCGGGAGATCTTACTACAATGAGCAGTTCTTC.

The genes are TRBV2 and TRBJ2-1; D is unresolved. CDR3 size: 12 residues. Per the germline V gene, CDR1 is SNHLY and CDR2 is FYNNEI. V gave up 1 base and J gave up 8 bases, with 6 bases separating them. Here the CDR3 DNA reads TGTGCCAGCAGTGAAGGGGGATATGAGCAGTTCTTC. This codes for CASSEGGYEQFF.

CDR3 sequence (DNA): TGTGCCAGCAGTTTGGCCTTGGGGACCGCAAATTTCTATGGCTACACCTTC. Its translation: CASSLALGTANFYGYTF. The chain combines TRBV28 with TRBJ1-2; tentative D call: TRBD1 (5 bases). The germline V gene has CDR1 MDHEN and CDR2 SYDVKM. The length of the CDR3 is 17 residues. Trimming shortened V by 3 bases and J by 4 bases, and 21 bases separated the two germline ends.

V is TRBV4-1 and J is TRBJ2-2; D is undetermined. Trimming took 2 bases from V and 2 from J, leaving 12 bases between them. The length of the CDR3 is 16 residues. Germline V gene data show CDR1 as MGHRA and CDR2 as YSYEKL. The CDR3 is CASSQSALTNTGELFF. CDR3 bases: TGCGCCAGCAGCCAAAGTGCGCTAACCAACACCGGGGAGCTGTTTTTT.

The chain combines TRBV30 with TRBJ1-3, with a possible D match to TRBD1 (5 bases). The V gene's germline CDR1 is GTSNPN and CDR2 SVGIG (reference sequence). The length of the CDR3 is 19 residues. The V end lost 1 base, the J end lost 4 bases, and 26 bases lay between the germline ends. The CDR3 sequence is CAWSGSAGTSGVSGNTIYF. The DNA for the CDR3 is TGTGCCTGGAGTGGGTCTGCCGGGACGAGTGGAGTGTCCGGAAACACCATATATTTT. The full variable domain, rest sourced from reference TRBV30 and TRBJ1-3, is SQTIHQWPATLVQPVGSPLSLECTVEGTSNPNLYWYRQAAGRGLQLLFYSVGIGQISSEVPQNLSASRPQDRQFILSSKKLLLSDSGFYLCAWSGSAGTSGVSGNTIYFGEGSWLTVV.

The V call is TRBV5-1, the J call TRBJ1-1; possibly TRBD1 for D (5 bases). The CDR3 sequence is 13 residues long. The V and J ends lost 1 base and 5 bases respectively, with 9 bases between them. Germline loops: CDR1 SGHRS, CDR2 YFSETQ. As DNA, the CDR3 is TGCGCCAGCAGCTTGACGAGGGGAACTGAAGCTTTCTTT. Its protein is CASSLTRGTEAFF.

CDR3 sequence: CASSRGGGAKDYGYTF. CDR3 coding DNA: TGTGCCAGCAGCCGAGGCGGGGGGGCAAAGGACTATGGCTACACCTTC. The chain uses TRBV7-9 and TRBJ1-2; D may be TRBD1 (6 bases). The CDR3 sequence is 16 residues long. Germline CDR1 reads SEHNR; CDR2 reads FQNEAQ (reference sequence). V was cut by 5 bases and J by 3 bases, with 19 bases left in between.

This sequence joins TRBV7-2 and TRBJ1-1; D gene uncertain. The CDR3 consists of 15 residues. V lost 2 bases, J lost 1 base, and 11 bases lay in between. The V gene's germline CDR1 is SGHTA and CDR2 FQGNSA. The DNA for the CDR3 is TGTGCCAGCAGCTTATTTGGGATCGGGAACACTGAAGCTTTCTTT. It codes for CASSLFGIGNTEAFF.

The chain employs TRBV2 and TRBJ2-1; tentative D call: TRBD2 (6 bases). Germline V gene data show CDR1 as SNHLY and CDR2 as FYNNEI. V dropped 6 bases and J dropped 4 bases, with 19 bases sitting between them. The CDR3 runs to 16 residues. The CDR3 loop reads CASSVKPGLGYNEQFF. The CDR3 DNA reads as TGTGCCAGCAGCGTGAAACCGGGACTGGGTTACAATGAGCAGTTCTTC.

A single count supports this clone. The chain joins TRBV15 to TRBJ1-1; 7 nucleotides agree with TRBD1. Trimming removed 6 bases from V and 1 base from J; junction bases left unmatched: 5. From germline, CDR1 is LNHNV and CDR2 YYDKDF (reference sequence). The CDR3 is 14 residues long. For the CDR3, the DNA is TGTGCCACCAGGGCGACAGGGCGGAACACTGAAGCTTTCTTT. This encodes CATRATGRNTEAFF.

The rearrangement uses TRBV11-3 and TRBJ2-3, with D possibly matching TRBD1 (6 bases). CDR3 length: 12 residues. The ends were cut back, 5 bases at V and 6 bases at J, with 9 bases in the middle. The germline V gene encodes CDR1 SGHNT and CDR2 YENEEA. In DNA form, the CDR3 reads TGTGCCAGCAGCCGGACAGCTGATACGCAGTATTTT. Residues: CASSRTADTQYF. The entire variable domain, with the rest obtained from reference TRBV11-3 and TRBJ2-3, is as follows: EAGVVQSPRYKIIEKKQPVAFWCNPISGHNTLYWYLQNLGQGPELLIRYENEEAVDDSQLPKDRFSAERLKGVDSTLKIQPAELGDSAVYLCASSRTADTQYFGPGTRLTVL.

The CDR3 bases are TGTGCCAGCAGTAGAGGGGCGCTGATCACTGAAGCTTTCTTT. This codes for CASSRGALITEAFF. V and J are TRBV28 and TRBJ1-1, with D possibly matching TRBD1 (5 bases). Germline CDR1 reads MDHEN; CDR2 reads SYDVKM. V was cut by 5 bases and J by 4 bases, with 14 bases left in between. This CDR3 is 14 amino acids long.

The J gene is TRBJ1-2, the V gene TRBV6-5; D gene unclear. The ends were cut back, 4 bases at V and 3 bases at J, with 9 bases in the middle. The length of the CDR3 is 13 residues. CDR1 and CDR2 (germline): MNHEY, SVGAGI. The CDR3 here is CASSSPDDYGYTF. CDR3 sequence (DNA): TGTGCCAGCAGTTCCCCGGACGACTATGGCTACACCTTC.

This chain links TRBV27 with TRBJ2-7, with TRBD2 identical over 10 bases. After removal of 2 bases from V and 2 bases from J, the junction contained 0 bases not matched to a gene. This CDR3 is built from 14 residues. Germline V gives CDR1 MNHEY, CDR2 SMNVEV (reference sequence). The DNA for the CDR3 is TGTGCCAGCAGTTTAAGCGGGAGGGCCTACGAGCAGTACTTC. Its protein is CASSLSGRAYEQYF.

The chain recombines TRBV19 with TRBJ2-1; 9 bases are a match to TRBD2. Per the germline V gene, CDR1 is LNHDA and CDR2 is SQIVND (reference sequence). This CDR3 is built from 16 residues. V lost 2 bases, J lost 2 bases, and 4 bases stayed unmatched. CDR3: CASSIRLAGTYNEQFF. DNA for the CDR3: TGTGCCAGTAGTATAAGGCTAGCGGGGACCTACAATGAGCAGTTCTTC.

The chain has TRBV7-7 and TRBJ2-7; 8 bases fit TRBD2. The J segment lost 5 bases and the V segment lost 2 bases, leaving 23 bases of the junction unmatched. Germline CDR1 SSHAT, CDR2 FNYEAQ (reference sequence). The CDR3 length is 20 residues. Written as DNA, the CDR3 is TGTGCCAGCAGCTTAAGCCCACTAGCGGAGCGTCCTTTGCCCCCCCACGAGCAGTACTTC. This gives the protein CASSLSPLAERPLPPHEQYF.

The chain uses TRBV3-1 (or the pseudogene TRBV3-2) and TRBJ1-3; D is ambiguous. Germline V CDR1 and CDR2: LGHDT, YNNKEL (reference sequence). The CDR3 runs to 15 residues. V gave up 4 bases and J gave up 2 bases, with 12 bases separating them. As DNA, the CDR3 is TGTGCCAGCAGCCCCTTTTCGGACGCTGGAAACACCATATATTTT. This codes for CASSPFSDAGNTIYF.

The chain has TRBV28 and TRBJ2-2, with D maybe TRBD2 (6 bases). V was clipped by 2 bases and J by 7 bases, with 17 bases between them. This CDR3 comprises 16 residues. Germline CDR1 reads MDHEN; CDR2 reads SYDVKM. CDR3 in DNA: TGTGCCAGCAGTTTAACCAGCTCGGGAGATTTCGGGGAGCTGTTTTTT. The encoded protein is CASSLTSSGDFGELFF.